Presented here are 10 T cell receptor beta chains from one specimen sequenced in a study of blood T cells in healthy people across ages. It was with a sample-barcoded 5' primer and a J-beta primer mix that a second PCR of about 6 to 11 cycles was run. In TCRdb, the 5' RACE reads were re-called with MiXCR into one record per CDR3 protein. The table shows around 1,800,000 distinct CDR3 sequences, with 30% to 40% occurring only once. Sample: blood. All receptors derive from a human donor in good health.

The genes are TRBV29-1 and TRBJ2-5; D possibly corresponds to TRBD1 (5 bases). Germline lookup yields CDR1 SQVTM and CDR2 ANQGSEA. The V gene lost 6 bases and the J gene lost 11 bases, with 31 bases spanning the gap. CDR3 length: 16 residues. CDR3 sequence: CSVNVRENVDSDTQYF. The CDR3 nucleotides are TGCAGCGTCAACGTCAGGGAAAATGTGGATTCGGATACGCAGTACTTC.

This clonotype was detected only a few times. The chain joins TRBV6-2 or TRBV6-3 to TRBJ2-7, with D perhaps TRBD2 (5 bases). The CDR3 totals 13 residues. The germline V gene encodes CDR1 MNHEY and CDR2 SVGEGT. V shed 6 bases and J shed 1 base, with 10 bases lying between them. The CDR3 DNA reads as TGTGCCAGCAGGGAGCGGAGATCCTACGAGCAGTACTTC. It codes for CASRERRSYEQYF.

The chain recombines TRBV20-1 with TRBJ2-2; 7 bases agree with TRBD1. With 4 bases clipped from V and 1 base from J, the junction kept 6 bases outside the gene matches. Germline assignment: CDR1 DFQATT and CDR2 SNEGSKA (reference sequence). The CDR3 loop spans 15 amino acids. The CDR3 protein is CSAIYWTGNTGELFF. The CDR3 DNA reads TGCAGTGCTATTTATTGGACAGGGAACACCGGGGAGCTGTTTTTT.

The V and J genes are TRBV7-2 and TRBJ1-5; no clear D gene. Germline CDR1 is SGHTA and CDR2 is FQGNSA. This CDR3 has 18 residues. The V gene lost 5 bases and the J gene lost 0 bases, with 20 bases spanning the gap. Here the CDR3 DNA reads TGTGCCAGCAGCCCCCACAAGTATGGCCCTCATAGCAATCAGCCCCAGCATTTT. Translating it yields CASSPHKYGPHSNQPQHF.

The chain recombines TRBV7-2 with TRBJ2-2; D possibly corresponds to TRBD2 (7 bases). Germline CDR1 reads SGHTA; CDR2 reads FQGNSA. The CDR3 is made up of 16 amino acids. Deletions cut 4 bases from V and 6 bases from J, with 18 bases between. CDR3 amino acids: CASSSTGGADPGELFF. CDR3 sequence (DNA): TGTGCCAGCAGCTCAACGGGGGGCGCAGATCCCGGGGAGCTGTTTTTT.

The V and J genes are TRBV10-3 and TRBJ1-1, with D possibly being TRBD1 (5 bases). Germline CDR1 and CDR2: ENHRY and SYGVKD. The CDR3 is made up of 14 amino acids. Trimming shortened V by 4 bases and J by 6 bases, and 15 bases separated the two germline ends. The CDR3 nucleotides are TGTGCCATCAGTGTCCGGGACCAAGGTGCTGAAGCTTTCTTT. It encodes CAISVRDQGAEAFF.

A few counts support this clonotype. The rearrangement links TRBV6-1 to TRBJ1-1; TRBD1 matches 11 bases. Germline V lookup: CDR1 MNHNS, CDR2 SASEGT. V gave up 7 bases and J gave up 3 bases; unmatched junction bases: 13. This CDR3 is 17 amino acids long. CDR3 in amino acids: CASTNLGTGGSYTEAFF. The CDR3, as DNA: TGTGCCAGCACCAACCTAGGGACAGGGGGAAGTTACACTGAAGCTTTCTTT.

The CDR3, as DNA: TGTGCCAGCAGCCCTAGGGGCGGGACAGGGACTACTAACTATGGCTACACCTTC. Amino acids: CASSPRGGTGTTNYGYTF. This rearrangement joins TRBV7-2 to TRBJ1-2, with 9 positions matching TRBD1. Germline lookup yields CDR1 SGHTA and CDR2 FQGNSA. V was clipped by 5 bases and J by 0 bases; unmatched bases: 13. The CDR3 runs 18 residues.

This clonotype was counted a few times. The chain is built from TRBV13 and TRBJ1-4, with D possibly matching TRBD1 (6 bases). Deletions cut 5 bases from V and 1 base from J, with 11 bases between. CDR1 PRHDT and CDR2 FYEKMQ come from the germline V gene (reference sequence). The CDR3 spans 15 residues. This chain's CDR3 is CASSPPRGTNEKLFF. The CDR3 nucleotides are TGTGCCAGCAGCCCCCCCAGGGGAACTAATGAAAAACTGTTTTTT.

This clonotype was detected only once. The chain employs TRBV20-1 and TRBJ1-5, with a weak D call TRBD1 (6 bases). This CDR3 spans 17 amino acids. Germline V gene data show CDR1 as DFQATT and CDR2 as SNEGSKA (reference sequence). Trimming took off 0 bases at V and 3 bases at J, with 18 bases between the two ends. CDR3 amino acids: CSAREPRGRRVNQPQHF. The CDR3 DNA is TGCAGTGCTAGAGAGCCTAGGGGGAGGAGGGTCAATCAGCCCCAGCATTTT.